The 15 T cell receptor beta chains below all came from one sample that was sequenced in a study of Graves' ophthalmopathy and Graves' hyperthyroidism. Researchers took RNA transcripts and amplified TCR beta CDR3 regions from them. First-round RT-PCR employed HTBI primers, with a second-round multiplex PCR after it. TCRdb reprocessed the multiplex PCR reads with MiXCR, giving one entry per CDR3 protein. The data show a few hundred thousand distinct CDR3 sequences, with 15% to 20% seen just once and roughly 12% held by the top ten. Input material: peripheral blood. The receptors come from an adult man with Graves' ophthalmopathy.

This clonotype was seen repeatedly, ten times or more. The CDR3, as DNA: TGTGCCAGCAGCCCGGGGAGGGGGCCGTGGGAGACCCAGTACTTC. Translation: CASSPGRGPWETQYF. This chain joins TRBV14 and TRBJ2-5, with D perhaps being TRBD1 or TRBD2 (7 bases each). This CDR3 is built from 15 residues. Trimming left V 4 bases short and J 5 bases short, with 17 bases between. CDR1 and CDR2 (germline): SGHDN, FVKESK.

In this sample, this clonotype turned up many times. The chain combines TRBV2 with TRBJ1-5; no reliable D call. The CDR3 contains 14 residues. The germline V gene has CDR1 SNHLY and CDR2 FYNNEI. Trimming stripped 1 base from V and 5 bases from J, with 9 bases between. The CDR3 region is CASSEGGFDQPQHF. The CDR3 bases are TGTGCCAGCAGTGAAGGGGGATTCGATCAGCCCCAGCATTTT. The variable domain in full, completed from reference TRBV2 and TRBJ1-5, reads EPEVTQTPSHQVTQMGQEVILRCVPISNHLYFYWYRQILGQKVEFLVSFYNNEISEKSEIFDDQFSVERPDGSNFTLKIRSTKLEDSAMYFCASSEGGFDQPQHFGDGTRLSIL.

Regarding this clonotype: A clone one base away is much larger, so this may be a read error. The chain recombines TRBV19 with TRBJ2-2; D is perhaps TRBD2 (5 bases). Germline CDR1 is LNHDA and CDR2 is SQIVND (reference sequence). CDR3 length: 14 residues. The DNA of the CDR3 is TGTGCCAGTAGTATAGGCCCTCTGGCCGGGGAGCTGTCTTTT. This encodes CASSIGPLAGELSF.

This clonotype was recorded at least ten times. V usage is TRBV4-1 and J usage is TRBJ1-3; 8 nucleotides line up with TRBD1. V shed 2 bases and J 4 bases; nucleotides not matched to a gene: 4. CDR3 length equals 15 residues. In germline, CDR1 is MGHRA, CDR2 YSYEKL. CDR3 bases: TGCGCCAGCAGCCAACAGGGGGCAGGGGGAAACACCATATATTTT. This gives the protein CASSQQGAGGNTIYF.

In this sample, this clonotype turned up many times. The junction and the germline gene differ at one end; a read error may be behind it. The chain couples TRBV20-1 to TRBJ1-1; the D gene is possibly TRBD1 (5 bases). The CDR3 totals 14 residues. The V gene's germline CDR1 is DFQATT and CDR2 SNEGSKA (reference sequence). CDR3 loop: CGARQGTVNTEAFF. The CDR3 region has the DNA TGCGGTGCTAGACAAGGGACGGTGAACACTGAAGCTTTCTTT.

This clonotype was counted many times. The rearrangement joins TRBV29-1 to TRBJ1-1; D not certain. With 6 bases removed from V and 1 base from J, the gap between germline ends came to 12 bases. Germline V gives CDR1 SQVTM, CDR2 ANQGSEA. The CDR3 is 13 amino acids. CDR3 bases: TGCAGCGTCTCAATGGCGGGGAACACTGAAGCTTTCTTT. Its protein product is CSVSMAGNTEAFF.

This clonotype was seen ten or more times. This chain connects TRBV28 to TRBJ2-7; D is undetermined. The CDR3 is 12 amino acids. V shed 7 bases and J shed 3 bases, with 10 bases lying between them. The germline V gene has CDR1 MDHEN and CDR2 SYDVKM. CDR3: CASTTASYEQYF. CDR3 bases: TGTGCCAGCACCACGGCCAGCTACGAGCAGTACTTC. The full variable domain, with the rest looked up from reference TRBV28 and TRBJ2-7, is DVKVTQSSRYLVKRTGEKVFLECVQDMDHENMFWYRQDPGLGLRLIYFSYDVKMKEKGDIPEGYSVSREKKERFSLILESASTNQTSMYLCASTTASYEQYFGPGTRLTVT.

This clonotype was counted many times. CDR3 sequence (DNA): TGCGCCAGCAGCTTGGGACAGGGGATCTCTGAAGCTTTCTTT. Translating gives CASSLGQGISEAFF. The chain combines TRBV5-1 with TRBJ1-1; 8 positions match TRBD1. The CDR3 covers 14 residues. From germline, CDR1 is SGHRS and CDR2 YFSETQ. V trimming: 0 bases; J trimming: 6 bases; junction bases outside the gene matches: 4.

This clonotype was recorded a few times. This may come from a read error, since a much larger clone is one base off. This sequence joins TRBV2 and TRBJ2-2; D not certain. The germline V gene has CDR1 SNHLY and CDR2 FYNNEI. V gave up 8 bases and J gave up 3 bases, with 13 bases separating them. This CDR3 comprises 14 residues. CDR3 sequence reads: CASGRTTDTGELFF. Here the CDR3 DNA reads TGTGCCAGCGGGCGGACCACGGACACCGGGGAGCTGTTTTTT.

There are many counts of this clonotype. The chain carries TRBV6-2 or TRBV6-3 and TRBJ2-5, with 10 bases lining up with TRBD2. This CDR3 is built from 15 residues. Germline V gene lookup returns CDR1 MNHEY and CDR2 SVGEGT. Trimming removed 2 bases from V and 4 bases from J; junction bases left unmatched: 4. The CDR3 DNA is TGTGCCAGCAGTTACGGGACTAGCGTTAGAGAGACCCAGTACTTC. This translates into CASSYGTSVRETQYF.

At least ten counts were recorded for this clonotype. The chain carries TRBV6-1 and TRBJ1-6; D is ambiguous. The germline V gene encodes CDR1 MNHNS and CDR2 SASEGT. This CDR3 spans 15 amino acids. With 7 bases removed from V and 5 bases from J, the gap between germline ends came to 15 bases. CDR3 sequence (DNA): TGTGCCAGCAACCAGGCTGGAAGTAATAATTCACCCCTCCACTTT. Its translation is CASNQAGSNNSPLHF.

This clonotype was found many times. The J gene is TRBJ2-2, the V gene TRBV7-3, with TRBD1 identical over 9 bases. With 1 base clipped from V and 5 bases from J, the junction kept 5 bases outside the gene matches. This CDR3 region has 16 residues. Germline V gives CDR1 SGHTA, CDR2 FQGTGA. The CDR3 nucleotides read TGTGCCAGCAGCTTAAGGGACAGGGAGAGGACCGGGGAGCTGTTTTTT. Translated, it gives CASSLRDRERTGELFF. The variable domain in full, with the rest retrieved from reference TRBV7-3 and TRBJ2-2, is GAGVSQTPSNKVTEKGKYVELRCDPISGHTALYWYRQSLGQGPEFLIYFQGTGAADDSGLPNDRFFAVRPEGSVSTLKIQRTERGDSAVYLCASSLRDRERTGELFFGEGSRLTVL.

The chain employs TRBV2 and TRBJ1-3; perhaps TRBD1 as D (5 bases). Germline CDR1 reads SNHLY; CDR2 reads FYNNEI. Between the trimmed V and J ends, which lost 4 bases and 4 bases, there was a span of 17 bases. The CDR3 spans 16 residues. The CDR3 DNA is TGTGCCAGCAGTGTTGGGTTGTTGACAGAAGGAAACACCATATATTTT. The encoded protein is CASSVGLLTEGNTIYF.

In its sample, this clonotype was seen many times. This rearrangement joins TRBV6-5 to TRBJ1-3; the D gene is possibly TRBD1 (5 bases). The CDR3 sequence is 15 residues long. Germline CDR1 is MNHEY and CDR2 is SVGAGI. The V end was cut by 4 bases, the J end by 0 bases, with 10 bases between. Written as DNA, the CDR3 is TGTGCCAGCAGTTCGGGACGGTCCTCTGGAAACACCATATATTTT. Amino acid sequence: CASSSGRSSGNTIYF.

Details on this clonotype: This could be a read error, since a much larger clone is one nucleotide away. The CDR3 spells CASNNMGEETPYF. CDR3 DNA sequence: TGCGCCAGCAACAATATGGGGGAAGAGACCCCGTACTTC. The chain carries TRBV4-3 and TRBJ2-5, with D possibly being TRBD1 or TRBD2 (5 bases each). CDR3 length: 13 amino acids. Germline V gene lookup returns CDR1 LGHNA and CDR2 YSLEER.